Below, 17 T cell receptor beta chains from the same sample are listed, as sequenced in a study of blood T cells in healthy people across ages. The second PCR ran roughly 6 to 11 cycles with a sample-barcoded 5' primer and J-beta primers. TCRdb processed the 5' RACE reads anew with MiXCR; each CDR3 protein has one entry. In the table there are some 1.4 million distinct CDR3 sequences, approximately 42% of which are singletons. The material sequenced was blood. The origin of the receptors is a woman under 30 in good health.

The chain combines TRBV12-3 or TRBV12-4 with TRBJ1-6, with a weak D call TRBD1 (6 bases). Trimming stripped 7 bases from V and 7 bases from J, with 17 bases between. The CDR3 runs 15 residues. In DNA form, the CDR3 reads TGTGCCAGCATCGGAGGACAGATTTTAAATTCACCCCTCCACTTT. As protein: CASIGGQILNSPLHF.

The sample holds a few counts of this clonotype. CDR3 sequence: CATDRGDGYGYTF. The CDR3 nucleotides are TGTGCCACCGACAGGGGTGACGGCTATGGCTACACCTTC. The V gene is TRBV2, the J gene TRBJ1-2; 8 bases agree with TRBD1. Germline CDR1 and CDR2: SNHLY and FYNNEI. Trimming at V came to 10 bases and at J to 4 bases, leaving 8 bases not matched to a gene. The CDR3 covers 13 residues.

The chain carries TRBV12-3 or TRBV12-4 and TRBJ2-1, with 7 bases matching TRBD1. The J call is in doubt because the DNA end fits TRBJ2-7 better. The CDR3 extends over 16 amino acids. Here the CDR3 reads CASSSRTGELYNEQYF. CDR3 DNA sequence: TGTGCCAGCAGTTCCCGAACAGGGGAGCTCTACAATGAGCAGTACTTC.

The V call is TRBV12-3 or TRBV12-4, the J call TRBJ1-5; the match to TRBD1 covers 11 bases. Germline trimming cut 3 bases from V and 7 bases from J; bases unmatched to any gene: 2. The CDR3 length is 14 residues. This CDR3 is CASSFGTGGQPQHF. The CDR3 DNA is TGTGCCAGCAGTTTTGGGACAGGGGGACAGCCCCAGCATTTT.

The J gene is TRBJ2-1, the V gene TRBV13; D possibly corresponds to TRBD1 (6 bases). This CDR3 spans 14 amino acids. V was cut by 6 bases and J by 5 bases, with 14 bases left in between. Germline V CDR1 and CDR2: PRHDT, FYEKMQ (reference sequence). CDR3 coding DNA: TGTGCCAGCAGGGAAAACAGGGAACACAATGAGCAGTTCTTC. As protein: CASRENREHNEQFF.

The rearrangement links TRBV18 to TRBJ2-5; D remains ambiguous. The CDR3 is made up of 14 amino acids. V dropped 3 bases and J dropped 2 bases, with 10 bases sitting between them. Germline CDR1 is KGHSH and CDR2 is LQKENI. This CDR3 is CASSPRPKQETQYF. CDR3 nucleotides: TGTGCCAGCTCACCCCGTCCGAAGCAAGAGACCCAGTACTTC.

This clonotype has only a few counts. CDR3 nucleotides: TGCAGTGCTAGAGTACAATCCCAGGGAAGGGACTATGGCTACACCTTC. This gives the protein CSARVQSQGRDYGYTF. J is TRBJ1-2 and V is TRBV20-1; D perhaps matches TRBD1 (5 bases). From germline, CDR1 is DFQATT and CDR2 SNEGSKA (reference sequence). Trimming removed 1 base at V and 3 bases at J, with 18 bases between. There are 16 residues in the CDR3.

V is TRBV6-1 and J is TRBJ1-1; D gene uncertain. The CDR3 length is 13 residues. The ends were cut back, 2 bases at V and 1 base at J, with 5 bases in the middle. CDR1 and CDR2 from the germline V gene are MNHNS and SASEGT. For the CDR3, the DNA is TGTGCCAGCAGTGAATGGGCGAACACTGAAGCTTTCTTT. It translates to CASSEWANTEAFF.

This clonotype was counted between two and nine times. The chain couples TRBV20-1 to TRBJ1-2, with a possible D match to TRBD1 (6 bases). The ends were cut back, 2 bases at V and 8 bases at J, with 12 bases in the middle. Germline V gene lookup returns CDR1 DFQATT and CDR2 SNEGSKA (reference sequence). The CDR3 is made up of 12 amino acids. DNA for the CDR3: TGCAGTGCTAGACCGTCCGGGGGCGGCTACACCTTC. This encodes CSARPSGGGYTF.

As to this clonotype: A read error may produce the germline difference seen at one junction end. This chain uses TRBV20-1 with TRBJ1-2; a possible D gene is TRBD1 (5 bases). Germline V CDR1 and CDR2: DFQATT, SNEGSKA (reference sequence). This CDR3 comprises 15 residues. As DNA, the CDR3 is TGCAGTACTAGAGGCAGGGAAAAGGCTAACTATGGCTACACCTTC. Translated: CSTRGREKANYGYTF.

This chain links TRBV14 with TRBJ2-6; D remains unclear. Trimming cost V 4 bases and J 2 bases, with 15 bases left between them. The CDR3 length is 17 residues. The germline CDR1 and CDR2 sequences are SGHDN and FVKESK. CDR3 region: CASSLGRKQAGANVLTF. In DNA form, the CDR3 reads TGTGCCAGCAGCCTGGGAAGAAAGCAAGCTGGGGCCAACGTCCTGACTTTC.

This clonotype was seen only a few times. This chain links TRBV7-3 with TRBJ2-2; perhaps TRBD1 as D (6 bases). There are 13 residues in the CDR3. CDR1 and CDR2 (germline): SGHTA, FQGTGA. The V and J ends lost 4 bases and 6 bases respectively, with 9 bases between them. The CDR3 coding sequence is TGTGCCAGCAGCTCCAGGGGTGCCGGGGAGCTGTTTTTT. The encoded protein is CASSSRGAGELFF.

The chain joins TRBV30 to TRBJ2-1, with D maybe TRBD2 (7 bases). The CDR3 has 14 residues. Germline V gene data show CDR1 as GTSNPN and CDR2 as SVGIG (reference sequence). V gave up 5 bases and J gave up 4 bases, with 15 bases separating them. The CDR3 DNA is TGTGCCTGGGAACGGGGGCGGGGGTACAATGAGCAGTTCTTC. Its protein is CAWERGRGYNEQFF.

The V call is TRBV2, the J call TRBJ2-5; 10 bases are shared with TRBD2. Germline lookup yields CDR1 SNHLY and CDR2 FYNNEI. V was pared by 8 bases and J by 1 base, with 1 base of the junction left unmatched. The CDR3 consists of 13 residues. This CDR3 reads CASWTSGQETQYF. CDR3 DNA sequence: TGTGCCAGCTGGACTAGCGGCCAAGAGACCCAGTACTTC.

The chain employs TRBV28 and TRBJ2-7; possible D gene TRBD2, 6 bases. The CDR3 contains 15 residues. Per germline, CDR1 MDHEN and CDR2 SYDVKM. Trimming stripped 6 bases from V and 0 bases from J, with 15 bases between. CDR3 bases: TGTGCCAGCAGCCGCCTGAGTAGCGGCTCCTACGAGCAGTACTTC. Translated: CASSRLSSGSYEQYF.

CDR3 region: CASSLEGLWNTEAFF. For the CDR3, the DNA is TGTGCCAGCAGTTTAGAGGGACTCTGGAACACTGAAGCTTTCTTT. This sequence joins TRBV12-3 or TRBV12-4 and TRBJ1-1; D perhaps matches TRBD1 (5 bases). Trimming left V 1 base short and J 1 base short, with 10 bases between. This CDR3 region has 15 residues.

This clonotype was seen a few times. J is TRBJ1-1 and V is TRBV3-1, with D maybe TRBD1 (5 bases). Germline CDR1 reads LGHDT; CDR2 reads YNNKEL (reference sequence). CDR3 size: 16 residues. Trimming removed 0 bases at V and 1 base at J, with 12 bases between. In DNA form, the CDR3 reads TGTGCCAGCAGCCAAGAGCCCCGGGGCTCGAACACTGAAGCTTTCTTT. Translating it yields CASSQEPRGSNTEAFF.